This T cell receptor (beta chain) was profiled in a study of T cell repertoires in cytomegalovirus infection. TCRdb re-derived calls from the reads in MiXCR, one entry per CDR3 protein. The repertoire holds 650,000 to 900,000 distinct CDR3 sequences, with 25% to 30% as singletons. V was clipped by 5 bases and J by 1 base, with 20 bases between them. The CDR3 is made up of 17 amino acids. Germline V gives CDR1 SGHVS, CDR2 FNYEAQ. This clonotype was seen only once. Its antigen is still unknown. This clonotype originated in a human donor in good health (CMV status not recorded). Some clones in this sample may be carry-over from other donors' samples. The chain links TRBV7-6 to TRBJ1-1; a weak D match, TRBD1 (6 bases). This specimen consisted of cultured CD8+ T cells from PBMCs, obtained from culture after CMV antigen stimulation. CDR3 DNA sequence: TGTGCCAGCAGCCCCCCCCCACAGGGACCAAAGAACACTGAAGCTTTCTTT. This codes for CASSPPPQGPKNTEAFF.